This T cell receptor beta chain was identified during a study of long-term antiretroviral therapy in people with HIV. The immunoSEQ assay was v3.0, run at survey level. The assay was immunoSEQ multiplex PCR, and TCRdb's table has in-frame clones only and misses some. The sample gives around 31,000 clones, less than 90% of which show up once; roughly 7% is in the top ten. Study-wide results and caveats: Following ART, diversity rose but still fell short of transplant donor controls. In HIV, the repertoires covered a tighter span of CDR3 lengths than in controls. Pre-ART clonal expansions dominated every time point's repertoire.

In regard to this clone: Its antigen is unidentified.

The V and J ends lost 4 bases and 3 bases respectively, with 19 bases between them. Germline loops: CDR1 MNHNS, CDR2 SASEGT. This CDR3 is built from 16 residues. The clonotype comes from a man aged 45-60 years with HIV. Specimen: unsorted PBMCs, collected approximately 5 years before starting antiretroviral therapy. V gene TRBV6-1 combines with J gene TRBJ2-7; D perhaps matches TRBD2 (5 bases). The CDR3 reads CASSVLGKETSYEQYF. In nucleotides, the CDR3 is TGTGCCAGCAGTGTCCTCGGGAAGGAAACAAGCTACGAGCAGTACTTC.